Following are 22 T cell receptor beta chains from one sample sequenced in a study of regulatory T cells in long-lasting Graves disease. The time point is: newly diagnosed GD, antithyroid drugs for less than 3 months. PBMC RNA was the source of the TCR library. CDR3 regions were amplified by Arm-PCR using iRepertoire HTBI primers to build TCR beta libraries. TCRdb reprocessed the multiplex PCR reads via MiXCR and lists one record per CDR3 protein. Here the sample spans 510,000 or so distinct CDR3 sequences, approximately 12% being singletons. These data are also associated with another study on T cells in Graves' hyperthyroidism and ophthalmopathy.

Sequenced here: peripheral blood mononuclear cells (PBMCs), sampled at new diagnosis, from a patient treated with antithyroid drugs. The source of these receptors is a woman aged 25 to 39 with Graves disease.

The genes are TRBV9 and TRBJ2-7; TRBD2 matches at 9 bases. Germline V gene data show CDR1 as SGDLS and CDR2 as YYNGEE. Trimming took 0 bases from V and 3 from J; bases not matched to a gene: 4. The CDR3 is 15 amino acids. This CDR3 reads CASSVGAGGNYEQYF. The CDR3 DNA is TGTGCCAGCAGCGTAGGAGCGGGAGGAAACTACGAGCAGTACTTC.

Details on this clonotype: A much larger clone differs by one base, so this may be a read error. The chain joins TRBV9 to TRBJ2-7; D assignment may be TRBD1 or TRBD2 (5 bases each). V was shortened by 0 bases and J by 7 bases, with 14 bases between the two germline ends. Germline loops: CDR1 SGDLS, CDR2 YYNGEE. The CDR3 is 14 residues long. The CDR3 DNA follows: TGTGCCAGCAGCGTAGACCCCCTGGGGGAGGAGCAGTACTTC. Protein: CASSVDPLGEEQYF.

This clonotype appeared many times. The chain recombines TRBV19 with TRBJ1-4; 8 positions agree with TRBD1. Germline V CDR1 and CDR2: LNHDA, SQIVND (reference sequence). The CDR3 is 13 residues long. V was clipped by 8 bases and J by 7 bases; unmatched bases: 6. The CDR3 protein is CASQDRGREKLFF. The CDR3 DNA is TGTGCCAGTCAAGACAGGGGTCGTGAAAAACTGTTTTTT.

This clonotype was observed at least ten times. The chain recombines TRBV27 with TRBJ2-2; TRBD2 agrees at 7 bases. The J segment lost 6 bases and the V segment lost 3 bases, leaving 7 bases of the junction unmatched. CDR1 MNHEY and CDR2 SMNVEV come from the germline V gene (reference sequence). The CDR3 runs 15 residues. The CDR3 region has the DNA TGTGCCAGCAGTTTGGGGGGGAGGCACCCCGGGGAGCTGTTTTTT. This encodes CASSLGGRHPGELFF.

Note on this clonotype: A far larger clone is off by one base, so a read error is likely. V usage is TRBV7-2 and J usage is TRBJ2-5, with 7 bases aligning to TRBD1. The J call may not be correct, given that the DNA end is closer to TRBJ2-7. The germline V gene encodes CDR1 SGHTA and CDR2 FQGNSA. CDR3 length: 14 residues. The CDR3 nucleotides read TGTGCCAGCAGCTCCAACAGGGGATACAACGAGCAGTACTTC. Translated: CASSSNRGYNEQYF.

The sample holds many counts of this clonotype. The CDR3 spells CSAGQGAPDGYTF. The CDR3, as DNA: TGCAGTGCGGGACAGGGGGCGCCGGATGGCTACACCTTC. This chain uses TRBV20-1 with TRBJ1-2; TRBD1 matches 12 bases. The CDR3 is made up of 13 amino acids. The trim removed 6 bases at V and 6 bases at J, leaving 5 bases unmatched. Germline V CDR1 and CDR2: DFQATT, SNEGSKA (reference sequence).

CDR3 region: CASSPPKGHYYGYTF. The CDR3 DNA follows: TGTGCCAGTAGTCCTCCTAAGGGACACTACTATGGCTACACCTTC. The chain joins TRBV19 to TRBJ1-2; TRBD1 is a possible D gene (6 bases). Per germline, CDR1 LNHDA and CDR2 SQIVND (reference sequence). The CDR3 length is 15 residues. V lost 5 bases, J lost 3 bases, and 16 bases lay in between.

This clonotype was counted many times. This chain joins TRBV6-5 and TRBJ2-1; D uncertain. CDR1 and CDR2 from the germline V gene are MNHEY and SVGAGI. Trimming left V 4 bases short and J 7 bases short, with 20 bases between. CDR3 length: 16 amino acids. The CDR3 sequence is CASSFPLDLLGNEQFF. The CDR3 DNA follows: TGTGCCAGCAGTTTTCCGTTGGACCTCCTGGGGAATGAGCAGTTCTTC.

DNA for the CDR3: TGTGCCAGCAGTTCCGCCGGGACAGGGGTATACGAGCAGTACTTC. The encoded protein is CASSSAGTGVYEQYF. This sequence joins TRBV6-2 or TRBV6-3 and TRBJ2-7; 10 nucleotides line up with TRBD1. Germline CDR1 MNHEY, CDR2 SVGEGT. J gave up 4 bases and V 4 bases, and 7 bases lay outside the gene matches. This CDR3 is 15 amino acids long.

This clonotype was seen at least ten times. V is TRBV12-3 or TRBV12-4 and J is TRBJ2-6; 12 nucleotides line up with TRBD2. The CDR3 sequence is 20 residues long. Germline trimming cut 5 bases from V and 5 bases from J; bases unmatched to any gene: 16. In DNA form, the CDR3 reads TGTGCCAGCAGTCCCTTCAAGGCTAGCGGGAGGGCAATGAGGGCCAACGTCCTGACTTTC. It specifies CASSPFKASGRAMRANVLTF.

This clonotype was seen only a few times. The V gene is TRBV19, the J gene TRBJ1-1, with D unclear. This CDR3 has 14 residues. V dropped 4 bases and J dropped 3 bases, with 12 bases sitting between them. Germline CDR1 and CDR2: LNHDA and SQIVND (reference sequence). In nucleotides, the CDR3 is TGTGCCAGTAGTAGCGGACTGCGACACACTGAAGCTTTCTTT. Its protein product is CASSSGLRHTEAFF.

This clonotype has a count of ten or more. V gene TRBV12-3 or TRBV12-4 combines with J gene TRBJ1-5; D is ambiguous. The germline V and J ends were trimmed by 5 bases and 3 bases, with 5 bases remaining between them. This CDR3 is 12 amino acids long. This CDR3 is CASSGYNQPQHF. Here the CDR3 DNA reads TGTGCCAGCAGTGGTTACAATCAGCCCCAGCATTTT.

This rearrangement joins TRBV4-3 to TRBJ1-4; a possible D gene is TRBD1 (5 bases). Germline CDR1 and CDR2: LGHNA and YSLEER. The CDR3 extends over 15 amino acids. Trimming took off 3 bases at V and 5 bases at J, with 13 bases between the two ends. The CDR3 DNA follows: TGCGCCAGCAGCCAGGGGGACGGAGAGAATGAAAAACTGTTTTTT. Translation gives CASSQGDGENEKLFF.

In the case of this clonotype: In this CDR3 the conserved last residue, phenylalanine or tryptophan, is missing, so a read error is likely. This sequence joins TRBV14 and TRBJ2-1; D is unresolved. The CDR3 is made up of 13 amino acids. The germline V and J ends were trimmed by 7 bases and 6 bases, with 13 bases remaining between them. The germline V gene has CDR1 SGHDN and CDR2 FVKESK. CDR3 DNA: TGTGCCAGCACCTCTTTTAATATCAATGAGCAGTTCCTC. Its translation is CASTSFNINEQFL.

Comments on this clonotype: A clone one base away is much larger, so this may be a read error. This chain uses TRBV6-1 with TRBJ2-2, with D perhaps TRBD1 (7 bases). V lost 7 bases and J lost 4, with 16 bases in between. The germline gives CDR1 MNHNS, CDR2 SASEGT. The CDR3 sequence is 15 residues long. The CDR3 coding sequence is TGTGCCAGCACCCAGGGGGGAATTTCCACCGGGGAGCTGTTTTTT. Translating it yields CASTQGGISTGELFF.

This clonotype was detected ten times or more. The V and J genes are TRBV20-1 and TRBJ1-1, with D hard to call. CDR1 and CDR2 from the germline V gene are DFQATT and SNEGSKA (reference sequence). Trimming took off 0 bases at V and 1 base at J, with 9 bases between the two ends. The CDR3 totals 14 residues. The CDR3 here is CSARDFRANTEAFF. The CDR3 DNA sequence: TGCAGTGCTAGAGATTTTCGGGCGAACACTGAAGCTTTCTTT.

This clonotype occurred many times. CDR3 sequence: CASSLGLAEKGTQYF. The CDR3 DNA reads TGCGCCAGCAGCTTGGGACTAGCGGAAAAGGGGACGCAGTATTTT. The rearrangement links TRBV5-1 to TRBJ2-3; 9 nucleotides match TRBD2. V lost 0 bases and J lost 9; bases outside the gene matches: 8. This CDR3 region has 15 residues. The germline V gene encodes CDR1 SGHRS and CDR2 YFSETQ.

This clonotype was seen many times. The rearrangement uses TRBV19 and TRBJ1-2; TRBD1 matches 7 bases. Germline V lookup: CDR1 LNHDA, CDR2 SQIVND (reference sequence). V dropped 7 bases and J dropped 2; count of bases not matched to a gene: 7. This CDR3 contains 14 residues. For the CDR3, the DNA is TGTGCCAGTAAGAGGGACAGACTAAACTATGGCTACACCTTC. Residues: CASKRDRLNYGYTF.

This clonotype was observed at least ten times. This rearrangement joins TRBV20-1 to TRBJ2-3; D call uncertain. Trimming took 2 bases from V and 4 from J, leaving 7 bases between them. In germline, CDR1 is DFQATT, CDR2 SNEGSKA (reference sequence). This CDR3 spans 12 amino acids. CDR3 region: CSARRSADTQYF. The CDR3 DNA reads as TGCAGTGCTAGAAGGAGCGCAGATACGCAGTATTTT.

The rearrangement uses TRBV2 and TRBJ2-3; TRBD2 matches at 10 bases. This CDR3 comprises 17 residues. Germline loops: CDR1 SNHLY, CDR2 FYNNEI. J gave up 0 bases and V 0 bases, and 3 bases lay outside the gene matches. This CDR3 reads CASSEANSGGSTDTQYF. The CDR3, as DNA: TGTGCCAGCAGTGAAGCCAATAGCGGGGGGAGCACAGATACGCAGTATTTT.

Regarding this clonotype: It differs at one base from a far larger clone, so likely a read error. This chain connects TRBV2 to TRBJ2-3; TRBD2 matches 10 bases. Germline assignment: CDR1 SNHLY and CDR2 FYNNEI. CDR3 size: 16 residues. The junction had 10 bases not matched to a gene; V was cut back by 6 bases and J by 4 bases. CDR3 nucleotides: TGTGCCAGCAGGGTACGAAGCGGGGGGGCCTCAGATACGCAGTATTTT. This sequence encodes CASRVRSGGASDTQYF. The full variable domain, in which reference TRBV2 and TRBJ2-3 provide the parts outside the CDR3, is EPEVTQTPSHQVTQMGQEVILRCVPISNHLYFYWYRQILGQKVEFLVSFYNNEISEKSEIFDDQFSVERPDGSNFTLKIRSTKLEDSAMYFCASRVRSGGASDTQYFGPGTRLTVL.

Note on this clonotype: This CDR3 is missing its conserved last phenylalanine or tryptophan, likely due to a read error. The CDR3 loop reads CASNRTGDQPQHL. DNA of the CDR3: TGTGCCAGCAACCGGACAGGCGATCAGCCCCAGCATCTT. The rearrangement uses TRBV27 and TRBJ1-5, with 7 positions matching TRBD1. The CDR3 sequence is 13 residues long. V was clipped by 7 bases and J by 5 bases; unmatched bases: 5. Germline V gives CDR1 MNHEY, CDR2 SMNVEV (reference sequence).